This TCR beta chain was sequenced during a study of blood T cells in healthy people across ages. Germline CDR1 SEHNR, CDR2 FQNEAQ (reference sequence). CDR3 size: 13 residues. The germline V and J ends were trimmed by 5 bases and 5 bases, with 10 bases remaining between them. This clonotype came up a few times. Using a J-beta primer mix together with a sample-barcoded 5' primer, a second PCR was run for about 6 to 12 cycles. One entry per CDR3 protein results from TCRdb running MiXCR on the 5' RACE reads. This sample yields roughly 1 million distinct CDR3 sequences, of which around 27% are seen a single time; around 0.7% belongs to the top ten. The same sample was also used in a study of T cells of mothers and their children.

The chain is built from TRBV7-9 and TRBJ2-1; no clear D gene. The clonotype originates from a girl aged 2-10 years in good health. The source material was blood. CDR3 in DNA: TGTGCCAGCAGCCTCGGCCTGGACAATGAGCAGTTCTTC. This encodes CASSLGLDNEQFF.